This T cell receptor (beta chain) was observed in a study of T cell clones after liver transplantation. For the study at large: Post-transplant blood was tracked for graft-donor-reactive T cell clones identified in a pre-transplant mixed lymphocyte reaction. Samples came pre-transplant, pre-randomization before withdrawal, and post-randomization after withdrawal ended.

Germline V gene data show CDR1 as LNHDA and CDR2 as SQIVND (reference sequence). Germline trimming cut 4 bases from V and 2 bases from J; bases unmatched to any gene: 4. This CDR3 contains 16 residues. Sequenced by immunoSEQ multiplex PCR; TCRdb stores in-frame clones only, minus some. The sample records roughly 100,000 clones, 80% to 90% being singletons. This clone was found once. Its antigen is unidentified. Broader study findings: In a couple of subjects, few donor cells limited the measurable donor-reactive repertoire. A significant post-transplant drop in circulating graft-donor-reactive CD4 TCRbeta sequences occurred in most of the 8 subjects.

The sequence came from a human patient who received a liver transplant. The T cells may come from the graft donor. The source was CD4+ T cells from blood, collected approximately 45 months after liver transplant. The chain combines TRBV19 with TRBJ2-2; TRBD2 matches at 10 bases. As DNA, the CDR3 is TGTGCCAGTAGTACTGGACTAGCGGAAAACACCGGGGAGCTGTTTTTT. Protein product: CASSTGLAENTGELFF.